What follows are 8 T cell receptor beta chains derived from one specimen sequenced in a study of T cells in Graves' hyperthyroidism and ophthalmopathy. RNA transcripts yielded amplified TCR beta CDR3 regions. HTBI primers were used for first-round RT-PCR of the TCR CDR3. TCRdb re-called the multiplex PCR reads with MiXCR, one entry per CDR3 protein. Here the sample spans almost 600,000 distinct CDR3 sequences, about 43% being singletons. The material sequenced was peripheral blood or thyroid tissue (not recorded which). These receptors were taken from a young woman with Graves' hyperthyroidism.

This clonotype was counted only a few times. Given a much more abundant clone one base away, this may be a read error. J is TRBJ2-7 and V is TRBV10-3; 11 bases match TRBD2. Germline CDR1 reads ENHRY; CDR2 reads SYGVKD. J was trimmed by 7 bases and V by 8 bases; bases with no gene match: 16. There are 16 residues in the CDR3. Here the CDR3 reads CAIASPLAGGLHEQYF. CDR3 nucleotides: TGTGCCATCGCTTCACCCCTAGCGGGAGGACTACATGAGCAGTACTTC.

This clonotype has only a few counts. The chain is built from TRBV7-9 and TRBJ2-5; D uncertain. The J call is uncertain, as TRBJ2-1 better fits the DNA end. The CDR3 is made up of 13 amino acids. Per germline, CDR1 SEHNR and CDR2 FQNEAQ (reference sequence). The CDR3 coding sequence is TGTGCCAGCAGCTTAAGAGAGGATCGTTCCCAGTTCTTC. Translation: CASSLREDRSQFF.

This chain uses TRBV20-1 with TRBJ1-5, with D unresolved. The V gene's germline CDR1 is DFQATT and CDR2 SNEGSKA (reference sequence). The V and J ends lost 5 bases and 7 bases respectively, with 18 bases between them. The CDR3 runs to 14 residues. The CDR3 bases are TGCAGTGCTGGCTCGGGTGGGGTGCAGCAGCCCCAGCATTTT. It yields the protein CSAGSGGVQQPQHF.

Concerning this clonotype itself: Just one base apart from a much larger clone, this may be a read error. The J gene is TRBJ2-1, the V gene TRBV5-1, with 7 bases lining up with TRBD2. The CDR3 runs to 15 residues. CDR1 and CDR2 from the germline V gene are SGHRS and YFSETQ. CDR3 DNA: TGCGCCAGCAAGGTCGCGGGAGCCGGCTACAATGGGCAGTTCTTC. It yields the protein CASKVAGAGYNGQFF.

J is TRBJ2-7 and V is TRBV7-9; D assignment may be TRBD1 or TRBD2 (6 bases each). TRBJ2-1 explains the end of the DNA better; the J call may be wrong. This CDR3 spans 16 amino acids. Germline lookup yields CDR1 SEHNR and CDR2 FQNEAQ (reference sequence). CDR3 nucleotide sequence: TGTGCCAGCAGCCGAGGGGGGTCGACAACCTACAATGAGCAGTTCTTC. Translating gives CASSRGGSTTYNEQFF.

The rearrangement links TRBV11-2 to TRBJ1-1; tentative D call: TRBD1 (6 bases). This CDR3 is built from 16 residues. Germline V gene lookup returns CDR1 SGHAT and CDR2 FQNNGV. The V gene lost 5 bases and the J gene lost 0 bases, with 16 bases spanning the gap. CDR3 loop: CASSLGPGQMNTEAFF. CDR3 nucleotide sequence: TGTGCCAGCAGCCTAGGCCCCGGACAGATGAACACTGAAGCTTTCTTT. The variable domain in full, completed from reference TRBV11-2 and TRBJ1-1, reads EAGVAQSPRYKIIEKRQSVAFWCNPISGHATLYWYQQILGQGPKLLIQFQNNGVVDDSQLPKDRFSAERLKGVDSTLKIQPAKLEDSAVYLCASSLGPGQMNTEAFFGQGTRLTVV.

In its sample, this clonotype was seen a few times. This chain joins TRBV6-1 and TRBJ1-2, with D unresolved. The germline V gene has CDR1 MNHNS and CDR2 SASEGT. V was clipped by 2 bases and J by 4 bases, with 5 bases between them. This CDR3 comprises 12 residues. In nucleotides, the CDR3 is TGTGCCAGCAGTGAACGAAGCTATGGCTACACCTTC. Translating it yields CASSERSYGYTF.

The genes are TRBV15 and TRBJ1-6, with D maybe TRBD1 (5 bases). Between the trimmed V and J ends, which lost 3 bases and 8 bases, there was a span of 14 bases. The CDR3 is 15 amino acids. The germline CDR1 and CDR2 sequences are LNHNV and YYDKDF (reference sequence). CDR3 amino acids: CATSSYGGAHSPLHF. As DNA, the CDR3 is TGTGCCACCAGCAGTTACGGGGGAGCGCATTCACCCCTCCACTTT. Full variable domain (rest looked up from reference TRBV15 and TRBJ1-6): DAMVIQNPRYQVTQFGKPVTLSCSQTLNHNVMYWYQQKSSQAPKLLFHYYDKDFNNEADTPDNFQSRRPNTSFCFLDIRSPGLGDTAMYLCATSSYGGAHSPLHFGNGTRLTVT.